The rows below give T cell receptor beta chains drawn from one sample of a study of blood T cell repertoires in COVID-19. Measured with immunoSEQ multiplex PCR; TCRdb has only the in-frame clones, and not every one. The sample has under 250,000 clones; about 86% are singletons. Sequencing was carried out using peripheral blood. These receptors were obtained from a man aged 40-49 years with active or convalescent COVID-19. Both conserved end residues are part of each CDR3. Fields, in order: D gene, clone size, J gene, V gene, CDR3 DNA, CDR3 protein. The D gene is left open where the match is weak. Some rows mark clone size as missing; the rest say once, few, many or name a class of expanded clone.

D gene: -; clone size: -; J gene: TRBJ1-3; V gene: TRBV6-1; CDR3 DNA: TGTGCCAGCAGGTCAGGAAGCTCTGGAAACACCATATATTTT; CDR3 protein: CASRSGSSGNTIYF
D gene: TRBD1; clone size: -; J gene: TRBJ2-2; V gene: TRBV3-1/TRBV3-2; CDR3 DNA: TGTGCCAGCAGCCAAACACAGGGGTGGGCCGGGGAGCTGTTTTTT; CDR3 protein: CASSQTQGWAGELFF
D gene: -; clone size: -; J gene: TRBJ2-5; V gene: TRBV5-8; CDR3 DNA: TGTGCCAGCACCCATTCCGGGACTCATAAAGAGACCCAGTACTTC; CDR3 protein: CASTHSGTHKETQYF
D gene: -; clone size: -; J gene: TRBJ2-2; V gene: TRBV6-4; CDR3 DNA: TGTGCCAGCAGTGCGGGTACTTCCCAGCCGAACACCGGGGAGCTGTTTTTT; CDR3 protein: CASSAGTSQPNTGELFF
D gene: -; clone size: -; J gene: TRBJ1-1; V gene: TRBV2; CDR3 DNA: TGTGCCAGCAGTGAACAGGGGTCGGAACTAAACACTGAAGCTTTCTTT; CDR3 protein: CASSEQGSELNTEAFF
D gene: TRBD1; clone size: -; J gene: TRBJ2-4; V gene: TRBV4-1; CDR3 DNA: TGCGCCAGCAGCCAAGACAGGGGGCGCATTCAGTACTTC; CDR3 protein: CASSQDRGRIQYF
D gene: -; clone size: few; J gene: TRBJ2-7; V gene: TRBV27; CDR3 DNA: TGTGCCAGCAGGAGGACTCCGAGCTCCTACGAGCAGTACTTC; CDR3 protein: CASRRTPSSYEQYF
D gene: -; clone size: -; J gene: TRBJ1-2; V gene: TRBV2; CDR3 DNA: TGTGCCAGCCGACTAACCTGGGCTACTTATGGCTACACCTTC; CDR3 protein: CASRLTWATYGYTF
D gene: -; clone size: -; J gene: TRBJ2-5; V gene: TRBV29-1; CDR3 DNA: TGCAGCGCACTGGAGGAGACCCAGTACTTC; CDR3 protein: CSALEETQYF
D gene: -; clone size: -; J gene: TRBJ1-2; V gene: TRBV2; CDR3 DNA: TGTGCCAGCGCCCCCGGGGGGTATGGCTACACCTTC; CDR3 protein: CASAPGGYGYTF
D gene: TRBD2; clone size: -; J gene: TRBJ2-3; V gene: TRBV9; CDR3 DNA: TGTGCCAGCAGCGTAAAGGGAGGGCCCACAGATACGCAGTATTTT; CDR3 protein: CASSVKGGPTDTQYF
D gene: TRBD1; clone size: few; J gene: TRBJ1-2; V gene: TRBV2; CDR3 DNA: TGTGCCAGCAGTCGGACAGGCCCCTATGGCTACACCTTC; CDR3 protein: CASSRTGPYGYTF
D gene: TRBD1; clone size: -; J gene: TRBJ2-4; V gene: TRBV7-8; CDR3 DNA: TGTGCCAGCAGCAATCCCGGGACAGGGGGGAAAAACATTCAGTACTTC; CDR3 protein: CASSNPGTGGKNIQYF
D gene: TRBD2; clone size: few; J gene: TRBJ2-7; V gene: TRBV2; CDR3 DNA: TGTGCCAGCAGTGATGCGGGGAGGGGACTCTACGAGCAGTACTTC; CDR3 protein: CASSDAGRGLYEQYF
D gene: -; clone size: -; J gene: TRBJ1-1; V gene: TRBV27; CDR3 DNA: TGTGCCAGCAGTTCCCAGGGGTCAGGAGCTTTCTTT; CDR3 protein: CASSSQGSGAFF
D gene: -; clone size: -; J gene: TRBJ1-1; V gene: TRBV5-1; CDR3 DNA: TGCGCCAGCAGCCTTGGCCGACCCGGGGGGACTGAAGCTTTCTTT; CDR3 protein: CASSLGRPGGTEAFF
D gene: -; clone size: -; J gene: TRBJ1-1; V gene: TRBV9; CDR3 DNA: TGTGCCAGCAGCGTTGACGGGAACGGGAACACTGAAGCTTTCTTT; CDR3 protein: CASSVDGNGNTEAFF
D gene: TRBD2; clone size: -; J gene: TRBJ2-5; V gene: TRBV28; CDR3 DNA: TGTGCCAGCAGTTTGCGGGGGGGCTTCCAAGAGACCCAGTACTTC; CDR3 protein: CASSLRGGFQETQYF
D gene: -; clone size: -; J gene: TRBJ1-1; V gene: TRBV5-1; CDR3 DNA: TGCGCCAGCAGCCCCGCTTCGGGAGGAGAAGGAGCTTTCTTT; CDR3 protein: CASSPASGGEGAFF
D gene: -; clone size: few; J gene: TRBJ2-3; V gene: TRBV11-2; CDR3 DNA: TGTGCCAGCAGCTTAGCGTCATTGCGAGCGCAGTATTTT; CDR3 protein: CASSLASLRAQYF
D gene: -; clone size: -; J gene: TRBJ1-2; V gene: TRBV2; CDR3 DNA: TGTGCCAGCAGTCCACAATTTCTCGGCTACACCTTC; CDR3 protein: CASSPQFLGYTF
D gene: -; clone size: -; J gene: TRBJ1-1; V gene: TRBV7-6; CDR3 DNA: TGTGCCAGCAGCCCGCGGGAGAACACTGAAGCTTTCTTT; CDR3 protein: CASSPRENTEAFF
D gene: -; clone size: few; J gene: TRBJ1-3; V gene: TRBV5-1; CDR3 DNA: TGCGCCAGCAGCTTGGGAGGTGGAAACACCATATATTTT; CDR3 protein: CASSLGGGNTIYF
D gene: TRBD1; clone size: -; J gene: TRBJ2-7; V gene: TRBV10-2; CDR3 DNA: TGCGCCAGCACCCCGGGACAGGGATCCTACGAGCAGTACTTC; CDR3 protein: CASTPGQGSYEQYF
D gene: TRBD2; clone size: -; J gene: TRBJ2-2; V gene: TRBV7-2; CDR3 DNA: TGTGCCAGCAGCTTACCGGGGGGGCTGAACACCGGGGAGCTGTTTTTT; CDR3 protein: CASSLPGGLNTGELFF
D gene: -; clone size: -; J gene: TRBJ1-5; V gene: TRBV28; CDR3 DNA: TGTGCCAGCAGAGGACTGAAGGGCAATCAGCCCCAGCATTTT; CDR3 protein: CASRGLKGNQPQHF
D gene: -; clone size: -; J gene: TRBJ2-7; V gene: TRBV27; CDR3 DNA: TGTGCCAGCAGTACGGACAGAAGATACGAGCAGTACTTC; CDR3 protein: CASSTDRRYEQYF
D gene: -; clone size: -; J gene: TRBJ1-2; V gene: TRBV6-5; CDR3 DNA: TGTGCCAGCTGGTCGGGGGGCAATGGCTACACCTTC; CDR3 protein: CASWSGGNGYTF
D gene: -; clone size: -; J gene: TRBJ2-7; V gene: TRBV6-5; CDR3 DNA: TGTGCCAGCAAAGGCGGCAGCTACGAGCAGTACTTC; CDR3 protein: CASKGGSYEQYF
D gene: -; clone size: few; J gene: TRBJ1-6; V gene: TRBV4-1; CDR3 DNA: TGCGCCAGCAGCCACTCCACCGACAGGAGCTATAATTCACCCCTCCACTTT; CDR3 protein: CASSHSTDRSYNSPLHF
D gene: -; clone size: -; J gene: TRBJ2-1; V gene: TRBV6-1; CDR3 DNA: TGTGCCAGCAGTGAAGACTGGAGGTACAATGAGCAGTTCTTC; CDR3 protein: CASSEDWRYNEQFF
D gene: -; clone size: -; J gene: TRBJ2-7; V gene: TRBV2; CDR3 DNA: TGTGCCAGACAAAATATTCTCGAACGGGGGCAGTACTTC; CDR3 protein: CARQNILERGQYF